These T cell receptor beta chains were read from a single sample in a study of human T cells and chemical hapten exposure. TCRdb passed the RACE reads through MiXCR, listing each CDR3 protein once. The sample includes around 95,000 distinct CDR3 sequences, 10% to 11% of them seen just once. Sequences were derived from whole blood, sampled in connection with sensitization to the hapten diphenylcyclopropenone (DPC). These receptors all come from a woman aged 60 to 75 with alopecia areata. Some clones in this sample may be carry-over from other donors' samples. The CDR3 runs from the conserved cysteine through the conserved F or W. A D gene is named only where the DNA matches it firmly. For some rows the clone size is stated as once, few or many, or as a class when expanded; others skip it.

j_call | d_call | clone_size | v_call | cdr3_nt | cdr3_aa
TRBJ2-3 | TRBD1 | many | TRBV6-6 | TGTGCCAGCAGTTACTCGAGGACAGGGGTTGGGACAGATACGCAGTATTTT | CASSYSRTGVGTDTQYF
TRBJ2-5 | TRBD1 | many | TRBV7-7 | TGTGCTAGCAGCACACAGGGGGGAGAGACCCAGTACTTC | CASSTQGGETQYF
TRBJ1-2 | TRBD1 | few | TRBV20-1 | TGCAGTTCTTTTAGACAGGGTAATCCCTATGGCTACACCTTC | CSSFRQGNPYGYTF
TRBJ2-7 | . | many | TRBV23-1 | TGCGCCAGCACCTCAGGTCACCGGAGCTCCTACGAGCAGTACTTC | CASTSGHRSSYEQYF
TRBJ1-2 | . | . | TRBV9 | TGTGCCAGCAGCGTACCCAGTCCTGGCTACACCTTC | CASSVPSPGYTF
TRBJ2-7 | TRBD1 | . | TRBV7-9 | TGTGCCAGCAGCCCCCAATCCGGGACAGAGGCCTACGAGCAGTACTTC | CASSPQSGTEAYEQYF
TRBJ1-5 | . | . | TRBV4-1 | TGCGCCAGCAGCACCCAGTCGGGGGCCGGTGGCAATCAGCCCCAGCATTTT | CASSTQSGAGGNQPQHF
TRBJ2-1 | TRBD1 | few | TRBV7-2 | TGTGCCAGCAGCTCTACAGGGGGCTCGCCCAATGAGCAGTTCTTC | CASSSTGGSPNEQFF
TRBJ2-3 | TRBD1 | few | TRBV5-1 | TGCGCCAGCAGCTTGATCAGACAGGGGGGCACAGATACGCAGTATTTT | CASSLIRQGGTDTQYF
TRBJ2-7 | . | many | TRBV7-8 | TGTGCCAGCAGCTTAAGACGCGAGGCGGGCGAGCAGTACTTC | CASSLRREAGEQYF
TRBJ1-1 | TRBD1 | many | TRBV6-5 | TGTGCCAGCAGTTGGGACAGAAGAAACACTGAAGCTTTCTTT | CASSWDRRNTEAFF
TRBJ2-7 | TRBD2 | . | TRBV18 | TGTGCCAGCTCACCACGGGAGACTAGCGGGGAGGAGCAGTACTTC | CASSPRETSGEEQYF
TRBJ1-2 | . | . | TRBV10-3 | TGTGCCATCAGTGTACAGAACTATGGCTACACCTTC | CAISVQNYGYTF
TRBJ2-6 | . | . | TRBV19 | TGTGCCAGTTCCCCGGCAGGGTCTGGGGCCAACGTCCTGACTTTC | CASSPAGSGANVLTF
TRBJ1-6 | TRBD1 | . | TRBV30 | TGTGCCTGGAGTGTACGGGACAGGGATAATTCACCCCTCCACTTT | CAWSVRDRDNSPLHF
TRBJ2-2 | . | many | TRBV12-3/TRBV12-4 | TGTGCCAGCAGTTTTGCCAGCTCGAACACCGGGGAGCTGTTTTTT | CASSFASSNTGELFF
TRBJ1-1 | . | many | TRBV18 | TGTGCCAGCTCAGTAGGACACCTGAACACTGAAGCTTTCTTT | CASSVGHLNTEAFF
TRBJ2-3 | . | . | TRBV6-5 | TGTGCCAGCAGGGGACAAGGCCTCTCCCCAGATACGCAGTATTTT | CASRGQGLSPDTQYF
TRBJ2-2 | . | . | TRBV6-1 | TGTGCCCTCGGCAGGGGTGGCACCGGGGAGCTGTTTTTT | CALGRGGTGELFF
TRBJ2-2 | . | few | TRBV5-1 | TGCGCCAGCAGCTTGGACCCCTTGTTGGGCCTTACCGGGGAGCTGTTTTTT | CASSLDPLLGLTGELFF
TRBJ1-3 | . | . | TRBV6-5 | TGTGCCAGCAGTTTAGCTGGACCGAACTCTGGAAACACCATATATTTT | CASSLAGPNSGNTIYF
TRBJ2-5 | TRBD2 | many | TRBV5-1 | TGCGCCAGCAGCTTGGCGCAGCGGGGGGGCGTGGAGACCCAGTACTTC | CASSLAQRGGVETQYF
TRBJ2-2 | TRBD2 | . | TRBV5-1 | TGCGCCAGCAGCTTGGTGCCCCGGGACTATCCGAACACCGGGGAGCTGTTTTTT | CASSLVPRDYPNTGELFF
TRBJ1-6 | . | many | TRBV3-1 | TGTGCCAGCAGCCTGAGCGTGGGTCGGAATTCACCCCTCCACTTT | CASSLSVGRNSPLHF
TRBJ1-2 | TRBD1 | few | TRBV5-4 | TGTGCCAGCAGCTCAACAGGGGGCCGGGGCTACACCTTC | CASSSTGGRGYTF
TRBJ2-5 | TRBD1 | many | TRBV7-6 | TGTGCCAGCAGCGAGGGACAGCCGCCGGAGACCCAGTACTTC | CASSEGQPPETQYF
TRBJ2-7 | . | . | TRBV7-9 | TGTGCCAGCAGCTTACGGTCTACAGGGTTTTCCACCTACGAGCAGTACTTC | CASSLRSTGFSTYEQYF
TRBJ1-2 | . | many | TRBV18 | TGTGCCAGCTCACCAGATACGAGGCGGACGATCACCTTC | CASSPDTRRTITF
TRBJ2-3 | TRBD2 | many | TRBV11-2 | TGCGCCAGCAGCTTATCGGGGGGGGGAGCAGATACGCAGTATTTT | CASSLSGGGADTQYF
TRBJ1-2 | . | many | TRBV10-2 | TGCGCCAGCAGTGAATCTACACACAGGGTGTTGTATGGCTACACCTTC | CASSESTHRVLYGYTF
TRBJ2-5 | . | . | TRBV7-9 | TGTGCCAGCAGCTTAGATTCAAGACACCTCCAAGAGACCCAGTACTTC | CASSLDSRHLQETQYF
TRBJ2-1 | TRBD2 | . | TRBV3-1 | TGTGCCAGCAGCCAAGAGGCTAGCGGGGGGGCCCGCAATGAGCAGTTCTTC | CASSQEASGGARNEQFF
TRBJ1-1 | TRBD1 | many | TRBV5-1 | TGCGCCAGCAGCTTGGGACAGGGAGGCGCTGAAGCTTTCTTT | CASSLGQGGAEAFF
TRBJ2-7 | . | few | TRBV29-1 | TGCAGCGGCGGGGACAGTATCGTCGAGCAGTACTTC | CSGGDSIVEQYF
TRBJ2-1 | . | many | TRBV5-6 | TGTGCCAGCAGCCAGAACATATACAATGAGCAGTTCTTC | CASSQNIYNEQFF
TRBJ2-2 | . | . | TRBV19 | TGTGCCAGTAGTATTTGGACAACCACCGGGGAGCTGTTTTTT | CASSIWTTTGELFF
TRBJ2-1 | TRBD2 | few | TRBV5-4 | TGTGCCAGCAGCCCGGGACTAGCGGGCGCAAGCTCCTACAATGAGCAGTTCTTC | CASSPGLAGASSYNEQFF
TRBJ2-2 | . | many | TRBV7-2 | TGTGCCAGCAGCTACATGAGTGCCGGGGAGCTGTTTTTT | CASSYMSAGELFF
TRBJ2-3 | TRBD2 | many | TRBV10-1 | TGCGCCAGCAGTGAGACACGACTAGCGGGCACAGATACGCAGTATTTT | CASSETRLAGTDTQYF
TRBJ2-7 | . | many | TRBV2 | TGTGCCAGCAAAGAAACAGGGTTCTACGAGCAGTACTTC | CASKETGFYEQYF
TRBJ2-2 | . | . | TRBV11-2 | TGTGCCAGCAGCTTCGGGACACCCTACACCGGGGAGCTGTTTTTT | CASSFGTPYTGELFF
TRBJ2-3 | TRBD2 | many | TRBV11-2 | TGTGCCAGCAGCTTGGGGACTAGCGGGGGTGGTACGCAGTATTTT | CASSLGTSGGGTQYF
TRBJ1-6 | . | many | TRBV6-6 | TGTGCCAGCAAGGGGGGAAGCTCCTATAATTCACCCCTCCACTTT | CASKGGSSYNSPLHF
TRBJ1-2 | . | few | TRBV4-1 | TGCGCCAGCCGGGGCCCTGTGGGAGGCTACACCTTC | CASRGPVGGYTF
TRBJ2-7 | . | few | TRBV29-1 | TGCAGCGTTGAGGGGGATGGTTACGAGCAGTACTTC | CSVEGDGYEQYF